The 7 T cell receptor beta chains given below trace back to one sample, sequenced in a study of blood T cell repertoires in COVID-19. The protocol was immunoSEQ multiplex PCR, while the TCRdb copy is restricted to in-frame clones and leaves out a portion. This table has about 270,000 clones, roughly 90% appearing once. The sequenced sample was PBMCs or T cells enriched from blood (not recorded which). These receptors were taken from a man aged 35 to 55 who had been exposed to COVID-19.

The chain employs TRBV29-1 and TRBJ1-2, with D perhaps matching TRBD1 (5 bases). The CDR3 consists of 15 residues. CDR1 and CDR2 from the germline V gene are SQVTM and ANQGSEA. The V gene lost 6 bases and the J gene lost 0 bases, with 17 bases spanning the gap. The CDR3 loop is CSVPLRWGANYGYTF. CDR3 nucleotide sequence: TGCAGCGTGCCGTTGAGATGGGGGGCTAACTATGGCTACACCTTC. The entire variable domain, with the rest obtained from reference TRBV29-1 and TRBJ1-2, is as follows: SAVISQKPSRDICQRGTSLTIQCQVDSQVTMMFWYRQQPGQSLTLIATANQGSEATYESGFVIDKFPISRPNLTFSTLTVSNMSPEDSSIYLCSVPLRWGANYGYTFGSGTRLTVV.

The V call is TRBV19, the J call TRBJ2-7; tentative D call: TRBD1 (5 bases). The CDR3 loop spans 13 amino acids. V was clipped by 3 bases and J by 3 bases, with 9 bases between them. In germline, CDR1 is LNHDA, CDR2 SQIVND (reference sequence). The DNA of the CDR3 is TGTGCCAGTAGTATTGGGGCTTACTACGAGCAGTACTTC. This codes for CASSIGAYYEQYF. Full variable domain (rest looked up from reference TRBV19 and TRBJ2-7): DGGITQSPKYLFRKEGQNVTLSCEQNLNHDAMYWYRQDPGQGLRLIYYSQIVNDFQKGDIAEGYSVSREKKESFPLTVTSAQKNPTAFYLCASSIGAYYEQYFGPGTRLTVT.

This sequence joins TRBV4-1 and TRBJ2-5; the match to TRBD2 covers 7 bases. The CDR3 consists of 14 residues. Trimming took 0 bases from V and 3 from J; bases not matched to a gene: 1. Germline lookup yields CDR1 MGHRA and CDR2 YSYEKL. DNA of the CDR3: TGCGCCAGCAGCCAAGAGGGGGGGGAAGAGACCCAGTACTTC. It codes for CASSQEGGEETQYF.

The CDR3 DNA sequence: TGTGCCTGGAGTGTACGACTATCCTTGAGCGGAGAGACCCAGTACTTC. It encodes CAWSVRLSLSGETQYF. This chain links TRBV30 with TRBJ2-5; weak D call: TRBD2 (5 bases). This CDR3 is 16 amino acids long. Germline V CDR1 and CDR2: GTSNPN, SVGIG (reference sequence). V dropped 0 bases and J dropped 4 bases, with 18 bases sitting between them. Based on the CDR3 plus reference TRBV30 and TRBJ2-5, the full variable domain is SQTIHQWPATLVQPVGSPLSLECTVEGTSNPNLYWYRQAAGRGLQLLFYSVGIGQISSEVPQNLSASRPQDRQFILSSKKLLLSDSGFYLCAWSVRLSLSGETQYFGPGTRLLVL.

DNA of the CDR3: TGTGCCAGCACCCCCCGGACAGGGGAGTACACTGAAGCTTTCTTT. Its protein is CASTPRTGEYTEAFF. J is TRBJ1-1 and V is TRBV6-6, with 9 positions matching TRBD1. CDR1 and CDR2 (germline): MNHNY, SVGAGI (reference sequence). V lost 7 bases, J lost 3 bases, and 9 bases stayed unmatched. This CDR3 has 15 amino acids.

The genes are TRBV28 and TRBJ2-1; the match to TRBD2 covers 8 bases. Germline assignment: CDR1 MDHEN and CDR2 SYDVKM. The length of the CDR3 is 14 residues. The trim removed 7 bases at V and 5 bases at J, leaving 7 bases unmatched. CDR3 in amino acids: CASNKRGTHNEQFF. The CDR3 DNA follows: TGTGCCAGCAATAAGCGGGGGACTCACAATGAGCAGTTCTTC.

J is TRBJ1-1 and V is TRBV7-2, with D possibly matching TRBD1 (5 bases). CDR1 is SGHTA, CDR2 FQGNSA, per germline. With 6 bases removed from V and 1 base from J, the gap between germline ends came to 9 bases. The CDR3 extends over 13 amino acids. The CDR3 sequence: CASRPDRNTEAFF. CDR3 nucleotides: TGTGCCAGCAGACCCGACAGGAACACTGAAGCTTTCTTT.